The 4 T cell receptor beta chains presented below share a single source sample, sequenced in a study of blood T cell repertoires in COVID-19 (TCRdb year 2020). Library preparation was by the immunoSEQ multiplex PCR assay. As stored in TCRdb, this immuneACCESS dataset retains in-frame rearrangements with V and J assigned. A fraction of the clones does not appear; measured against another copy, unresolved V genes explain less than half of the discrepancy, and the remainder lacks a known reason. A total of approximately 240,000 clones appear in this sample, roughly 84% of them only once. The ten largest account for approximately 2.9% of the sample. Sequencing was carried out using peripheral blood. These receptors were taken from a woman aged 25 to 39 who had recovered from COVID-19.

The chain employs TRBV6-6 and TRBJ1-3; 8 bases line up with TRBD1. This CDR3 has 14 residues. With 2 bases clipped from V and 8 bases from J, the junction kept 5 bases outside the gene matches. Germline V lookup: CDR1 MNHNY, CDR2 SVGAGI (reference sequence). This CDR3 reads CASSYPTGVHTIYF. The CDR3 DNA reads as TGTGCCAGCAGTTACCCGACAGGGGTCCACACCATATATTTT.

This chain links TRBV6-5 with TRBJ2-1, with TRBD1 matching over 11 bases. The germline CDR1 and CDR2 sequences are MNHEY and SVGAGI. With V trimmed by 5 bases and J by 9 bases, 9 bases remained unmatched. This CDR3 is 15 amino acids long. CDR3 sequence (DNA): TGTGCCAGCAGTCTACGAGGACAGGGGGCGGGTGAGCAGTTCTTC. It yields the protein CASSLRGQGAGEQFF.

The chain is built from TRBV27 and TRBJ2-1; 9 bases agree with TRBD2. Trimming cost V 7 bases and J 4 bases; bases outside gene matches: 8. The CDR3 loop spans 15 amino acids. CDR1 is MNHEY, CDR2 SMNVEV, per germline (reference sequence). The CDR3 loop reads CASTLGLAGYNEQFF. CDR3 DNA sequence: TGTGCCAGCACCTTGGGGCTAGCGGGGTACAATGAGCAGTTCTTC.

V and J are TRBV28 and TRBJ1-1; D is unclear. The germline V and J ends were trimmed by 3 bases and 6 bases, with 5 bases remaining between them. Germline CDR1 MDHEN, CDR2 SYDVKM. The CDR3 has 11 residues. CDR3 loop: CASSFFAEAFF. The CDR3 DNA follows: TGTGCCAGCAGTTTCTTCGCTGAAGCTTTCTTT.